These T cell receptor beta chains were read from a single sample in a study of blood T cell repertoires in COVID-19. Produced via immunoSEQ multiplex PCR; TCRdb's table is partial and in-frame only. This sample has more than 350,000 clones, with around nine tenths found just once. The sequencing input was PBMCs or T cells enriched from blood (not recorded which). The receptors originated from a woman in her forties or fifties who had recovered from COVID-19. Both conserved end residues are part of each CDR3. Fields, in order: V gene, J gene, D gene, clone size, CDR3 protein. A D gene is named only where the DNA matches it firmly. A clone size is listed for some rows: how often the clone was seen (once, few, many), or a class if it is expanded.

>TRBV30|TRBJ2-2|NA|NA
CAWSLTVNTGELFF
>TRBV7-2|TRBJ2-1|TRBD2|NA
CASSPLGAGGLNEQFF
>TRBV6-5|TRBJ1-2|NA|NA
CASSYSGMRSGYTF
>TRBV4-3|TRBJ2-3|NA|few
CASSQELSGGTQYF
>TRBV4-3|TRBJ1-4|TRBD1|NA
CASSQGAGTGEKLFF
>TRBV5-8|TRBJ2-7|TRBD1|once
CASSLGTGATTEQYF
>TRBV12-3/TRBV12-4|TRBJ1-5|NA|NA
CASSTLSNQPQHF
>TRBV27|TRBJ2-7|TRBD1|NA
CASSLIGTGRSLNF
>TRBV5-6|TRBJ2-3|TRBD2|NA
CASSLLAGTDTQYF
>TRBV6-5|TRBJ1-1|NA|NA
CASRSQGPNTEAFF
>TRBV6-1|TRBJ1-6|TRBD1|NA
CASSEPTTGDNSPLHF
>TRBV27|TRBJ2-1|TRBD1|NA
CASSIGTGGNNEQFF
>TRBV19|TRBJ1-6|NA|NA
CASRAVASNSPLHF
>TRBV12-3/TRBV12-4|TRBJ2-7|TRBD1|NA
CASSSQGAGEQYF
>TRBV2|TRBJ2-5|TRBD2|once
CASSEAKRGGGETQYF
>TRBV12-3/TRBV12-4|TRBJ1-5|NA|NA
CASSLRGQPQHF
>TRBV27|TRBJ1-5|TRBD1|NA
CASRPGTDNQPQHF
>TRBV5-1|TRBJ1-6|TRBD1|once
CASSLVGQGASYNSPLHF
>TRBV7-3|TRBJ2-3|NA|NA
CASSWGYTDTQYF
>TRBV13|TRBJ2-1|NA|NA
CASSHREYYNEQFF
>TRBV7-9|TRBJ1-3|TRBD1|many
CASSWSGQLSSGNTIYF
>TRBV3-1/TRBV3-2|TRBJ1-2|NA|few
CASSQGQFYGYTF
>TRBV24-1|TRBJ2-3|TRBD2|NA
CATSGTSGGTDTQYF
>TRBV5-1|TRBJ2-5|TRBD2|NA
CASSYGTSKETQYF
>TRBV7-6|TRBJ1-6|NA|NA
CASSRGHDSPLHF
>TRBV6-5|TRBJ1-1|NA|NA
CASSLSGDTEAFF
>TRBV14|TRBJ2-7|TRBD1|NA
CASSQDTHRGYYEQYF
>TRBV28|TRBJ1-2|TRBD1|few
CASSITGQGLYGYTF
>TRBV4-1|TRBJ1-5|NA|once
CASSQAELDSNQPQHF
>TRBV27|TRBJ1-1|NA|NA
CASSPYMDTEAFF
>TRBV25-1|TRBJ1-4|NA|NA
CASSERGRQNEKLFF
>TRBV6-5|TRBJ1-2|NA|NA
CASSYSLQGNYGYTF
>TRBV30|TRBJ1-6|NA|NA
CAWSILLGGPPLHF
>TRBV7-2|TRBJ1-4|NA|NA
CASSPGDLGNEKLFF
>TRBV7-9|TRBJ2-7|NA|NA
CASSGQGLYEQYF
>TRBV9|TRBJ1-2|TRBD1|few
CASSGGVGTGYGYTF
>TRBV3-1/TRBV3-2|TRBJ1-6|NA|NA
CASRATRTLNSPLHF
>TRBV24-1|TRBJ1-2|NA|NA
CATSREGNDYTF
>TRBV18|TRBJ1-2|TRBD1|NA
CASSPGAGGNYGYTF
>TRBV6-2/TRBV6-3|TRBJ2-5|NA|NA
CASSSPETQYF
>TRBV7-2|TRBJ2-3|TRBD1|NA
CASSIWYPGTGRTDTQYF
>TRBV3-1/TRBV3-2|TRBJ2-7|NA|once
CASSQEVRTYTYEQYF
>TRBV27|TRBJ2-2|TRBD1|NA
CASSPLGQPTGELFF
>TRBV7-9|TRBJ1-2|NA|NA
CASSSGPRDYTF
>TRBV4-2|TRBJ2-7|TRBD2|NA
CASSQDYGLAPPEQYF
>TRBV18|TRBJ1-5|TRBD1|NA
CASSTEDREDSNQPQHF
>TRBV12-3/TRBV12-4|TRBJ2-7|NA|NA
CASSRVSNEQYF
>TRBV7-9|TRBJ1-5|TRBD1|NA
CATVGTGDQPQHF
>TRBV28|TRBJ1-5|TRBD1|NA
CASSLPGTGKKPQHF
>TRBV19|TRBJ2-7|TRBD1|few
CASSSIRDRVRHEQYF
>TRBV5-1|TRBJ2-3|NA|NA
CASSFGTEADTQYF
>TRBV6-6|TRBJ1-2|NA|NA
CASSSPGLIYGYTF
>TRBV5-1|TRBJ2-7|TRBD2|NA
CASSPASAGHEQYF
>TRBV6-5|TRBJ1-1|NA|NA
CASGRAPLTNTEAFF
>TRBV5-1|TRBJ1-1|TRBD1|NA
CASRQNGQGANTEAFF
>TRBV24-1|TRBJ1-1|NA|few
CATRGHSMNTEAFF
>TRBV2|TRBJ1-2|NA|NA
CASPGGGDYGYTF
>TRBV5-1|TRBJ2-2|TRBD2|once
CASSRTSDTNTGELFF
>TRBV5-1|TRBJ1-2|NA|NA
CASSPGWGGGYTF
>TRBV6-5|TRBJ1-2|TRBD1|NA
CASSWTGAYGYTF